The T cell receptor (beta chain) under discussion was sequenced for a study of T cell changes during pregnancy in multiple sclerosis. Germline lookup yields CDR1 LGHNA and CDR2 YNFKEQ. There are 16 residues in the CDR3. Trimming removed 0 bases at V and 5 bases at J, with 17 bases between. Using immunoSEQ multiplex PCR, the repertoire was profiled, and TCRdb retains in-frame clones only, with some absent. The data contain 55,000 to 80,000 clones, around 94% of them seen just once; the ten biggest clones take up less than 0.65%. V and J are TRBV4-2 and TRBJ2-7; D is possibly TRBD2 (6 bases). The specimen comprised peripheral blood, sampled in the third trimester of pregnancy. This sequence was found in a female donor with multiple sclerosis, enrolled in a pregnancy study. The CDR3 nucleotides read TGTGCCAGCAGCCAAGACTTGGCCGGGACTTCTGACGAGCAGTACTTC. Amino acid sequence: CASSQDLAGTSDEQYF.